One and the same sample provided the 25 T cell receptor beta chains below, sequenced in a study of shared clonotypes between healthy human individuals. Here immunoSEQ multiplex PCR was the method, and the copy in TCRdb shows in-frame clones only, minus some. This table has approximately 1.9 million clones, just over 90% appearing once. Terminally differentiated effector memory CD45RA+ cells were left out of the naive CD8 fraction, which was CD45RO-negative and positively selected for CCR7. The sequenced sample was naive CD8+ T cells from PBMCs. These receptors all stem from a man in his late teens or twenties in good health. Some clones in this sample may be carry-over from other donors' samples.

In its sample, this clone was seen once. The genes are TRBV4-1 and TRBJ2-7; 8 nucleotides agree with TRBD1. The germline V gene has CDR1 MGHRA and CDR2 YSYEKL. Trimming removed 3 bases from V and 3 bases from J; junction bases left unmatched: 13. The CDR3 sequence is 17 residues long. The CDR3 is CASSQTLGTGNRYEQYF. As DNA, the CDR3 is TGCGCCAGCAGCCAGACCCTCGGGACAGGCAACCGCTACGAGCAGTACTTC.

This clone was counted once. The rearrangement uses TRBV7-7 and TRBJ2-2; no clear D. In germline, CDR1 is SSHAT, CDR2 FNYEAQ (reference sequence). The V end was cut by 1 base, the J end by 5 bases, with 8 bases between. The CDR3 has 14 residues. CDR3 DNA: TGTGCCAGCAGCTTAGAGATTGGGACCGGGGAGCTGTTTTTT. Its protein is CASSLEIGTGELFF.

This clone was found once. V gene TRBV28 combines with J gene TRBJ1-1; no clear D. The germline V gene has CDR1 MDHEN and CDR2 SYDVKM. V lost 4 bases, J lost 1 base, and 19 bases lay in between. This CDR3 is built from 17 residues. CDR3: CASSSQLIGRKNTEAFF. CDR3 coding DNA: TGTGCCAGCAGTTCTCAGTTGATAGGACGGAAGAACACTGAAGCTTTCTTT.

This chain's CDR3 is CATSLAPGLGYEQYF. CDR3 in DNA: TGTGCCACCAGTCTCGCACCGGGCCTGGGCTACGAGCAGTACTTC. The chain uses TRBV15 and TRBJ2-7, with D hard to call. The CDR3 totals 15 residues. V was shortened by 6 bases and J by 3 bases, with 18 bases between the two germline ends. Germline CDR1 LNHNV, CDR2 YYDKDF (reference sequence).

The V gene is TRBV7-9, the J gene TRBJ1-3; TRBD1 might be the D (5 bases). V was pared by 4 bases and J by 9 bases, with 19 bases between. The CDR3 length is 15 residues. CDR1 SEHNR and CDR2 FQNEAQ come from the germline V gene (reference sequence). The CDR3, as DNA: TGTGCCAGCAGCTCCCCCCGGCGTCAGGGTATCACCATATATTTT. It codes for CASSSPRRQGITIYF.

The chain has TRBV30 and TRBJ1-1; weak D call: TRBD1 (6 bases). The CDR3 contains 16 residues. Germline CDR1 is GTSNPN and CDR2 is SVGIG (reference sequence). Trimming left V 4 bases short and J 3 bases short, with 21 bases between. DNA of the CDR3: TGTGCCTGGAATCTTGGGGGGCGGGGAGTCCACACTGAAGCTTTCTTT. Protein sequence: CAWNLGGRGVHTEAFF.

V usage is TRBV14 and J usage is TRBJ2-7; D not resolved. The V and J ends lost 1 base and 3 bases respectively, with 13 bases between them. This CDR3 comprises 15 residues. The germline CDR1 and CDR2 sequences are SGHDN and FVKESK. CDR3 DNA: TGTGCCAGCAGCCAAGCCGTGGGTTTATACTACGAGCAGTACTTC. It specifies CASSQAVGLYYEQYF.

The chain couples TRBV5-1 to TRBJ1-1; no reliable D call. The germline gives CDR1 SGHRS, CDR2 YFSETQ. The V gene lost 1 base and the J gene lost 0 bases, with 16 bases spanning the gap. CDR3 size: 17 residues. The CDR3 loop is CASSLLGTINMNTEAFF. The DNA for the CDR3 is TGCGCCAGCAGCTTGCTGGGAACGATAAACATGAACACTGAAGCTTTCTTT.

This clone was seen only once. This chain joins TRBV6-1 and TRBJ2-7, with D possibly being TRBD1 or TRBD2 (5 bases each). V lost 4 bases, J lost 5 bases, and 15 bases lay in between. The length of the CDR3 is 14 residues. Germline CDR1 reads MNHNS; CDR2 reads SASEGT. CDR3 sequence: CASSAGTANHEQYF. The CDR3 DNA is TGTGCCAGCAGTGCCGGGACGGCGAACCACGAGCAGTACTTC.

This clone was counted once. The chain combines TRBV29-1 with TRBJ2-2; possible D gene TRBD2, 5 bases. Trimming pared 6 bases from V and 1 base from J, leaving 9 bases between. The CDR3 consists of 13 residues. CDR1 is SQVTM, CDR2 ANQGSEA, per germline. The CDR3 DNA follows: TGCAGCGTAGTGGAGGTGAACACCGGGGAGCTGTTTTTT. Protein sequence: CSVVEVNTGELFF.

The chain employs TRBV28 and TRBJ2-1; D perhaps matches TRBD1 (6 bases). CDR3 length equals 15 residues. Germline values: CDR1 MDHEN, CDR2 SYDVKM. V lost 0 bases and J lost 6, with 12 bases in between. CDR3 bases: TGTGCCAGCAGTTTATGGGCAGGGGTGGTCAATGAGCAGTTCTTC. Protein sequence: CASSLWAGVVNEQFF. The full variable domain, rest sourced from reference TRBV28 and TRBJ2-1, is DVKVTQSSRYLVKRTGEKVFLECVQDMDHENMFWYRQDPGLGLRLIYFSYDVKMKEKGDIPEGYSVSREKKERFSLILESASTNQTSMYLCASSLWAGVVNEQFFGPGTRLTVL.

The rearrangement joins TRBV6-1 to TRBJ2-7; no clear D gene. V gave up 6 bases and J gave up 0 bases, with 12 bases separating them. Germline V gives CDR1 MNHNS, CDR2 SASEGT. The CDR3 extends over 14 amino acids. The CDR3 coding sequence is TGTGCCAGCAGGACTTCAGGATTCTCCTACGAGCAGTACTTC. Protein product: CASRTSGFSYEQYF.

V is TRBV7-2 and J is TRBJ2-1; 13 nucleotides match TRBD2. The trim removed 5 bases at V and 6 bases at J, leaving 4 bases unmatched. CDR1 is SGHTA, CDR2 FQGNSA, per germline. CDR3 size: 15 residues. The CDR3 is CASSLGTSGVNEQFF. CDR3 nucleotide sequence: TGTGCCAGCAGCCTCGGGACTAGCGGGGTCAATGAGCAGTTCTTC.

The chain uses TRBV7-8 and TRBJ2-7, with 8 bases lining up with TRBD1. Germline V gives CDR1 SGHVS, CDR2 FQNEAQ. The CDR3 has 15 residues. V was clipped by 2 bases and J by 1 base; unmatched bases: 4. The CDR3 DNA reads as TGTGCCAGCAGCTTACAGGGGGCGGGGTCCTACGAGCAGTACTTC. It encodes CASSLQGAGSYEQYF.

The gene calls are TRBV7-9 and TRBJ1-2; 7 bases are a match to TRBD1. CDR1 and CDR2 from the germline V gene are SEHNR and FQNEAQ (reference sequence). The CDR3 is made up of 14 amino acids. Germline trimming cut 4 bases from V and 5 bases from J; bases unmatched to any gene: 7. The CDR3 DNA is TGTGCCAGCAGCTCCTCCGGGACAGAGTATGGCTACACCTTC. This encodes CASSSSGTEYGYTF.

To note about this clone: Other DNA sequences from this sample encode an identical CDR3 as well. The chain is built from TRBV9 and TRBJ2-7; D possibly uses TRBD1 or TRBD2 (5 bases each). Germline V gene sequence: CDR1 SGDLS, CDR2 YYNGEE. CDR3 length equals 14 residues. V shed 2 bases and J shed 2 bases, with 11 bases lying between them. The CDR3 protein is CASSVGTATYEQYF. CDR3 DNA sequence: TGTGCCAGCAGCGTGGGGACGGCGACCTACGAGCAGTACTTC.

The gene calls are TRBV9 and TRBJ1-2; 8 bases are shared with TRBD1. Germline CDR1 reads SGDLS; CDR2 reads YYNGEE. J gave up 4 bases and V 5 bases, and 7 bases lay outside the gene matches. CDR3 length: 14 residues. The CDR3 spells CASRFGQGGYGYTF. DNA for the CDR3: TGTGCCAGCAGATTCGGACAGGGCGGCTATGGCTACACCTTC.

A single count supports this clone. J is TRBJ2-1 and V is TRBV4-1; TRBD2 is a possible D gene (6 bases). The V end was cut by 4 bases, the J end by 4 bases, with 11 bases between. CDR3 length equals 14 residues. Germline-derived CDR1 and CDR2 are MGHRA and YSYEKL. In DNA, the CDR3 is TGCGCCAGCAGCCCGGGGGTTATGTACAATGAGCAGTTCTTC. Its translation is CASSPGVMYNEQFF.

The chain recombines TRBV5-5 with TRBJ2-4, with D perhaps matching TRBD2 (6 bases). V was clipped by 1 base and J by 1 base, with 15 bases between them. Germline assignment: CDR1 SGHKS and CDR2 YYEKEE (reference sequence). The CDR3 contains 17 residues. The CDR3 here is CASSLLSGASAKNIQYF. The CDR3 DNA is TGTGCCAGCAGCTTGCTGTCGGGAGCTTCGGCCAAAAACATTCAGTACTTC.

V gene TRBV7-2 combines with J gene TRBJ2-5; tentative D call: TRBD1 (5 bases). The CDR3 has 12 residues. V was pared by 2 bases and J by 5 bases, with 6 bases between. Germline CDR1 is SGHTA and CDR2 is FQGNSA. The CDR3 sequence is CASSLPGETQYF. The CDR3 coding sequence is TGTGCCAGCAGCTTACCAGGGGAGACCCAGTACTTC.

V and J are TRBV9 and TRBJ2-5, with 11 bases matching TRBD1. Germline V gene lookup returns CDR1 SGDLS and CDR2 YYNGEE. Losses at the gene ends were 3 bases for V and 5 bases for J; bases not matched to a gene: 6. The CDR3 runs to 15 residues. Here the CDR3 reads CASSAWTGGAETQYF. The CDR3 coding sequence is TGTGCCAGCAGCGCGTGGACAGGGGGCGCGGAGACCCAGTACTTC.

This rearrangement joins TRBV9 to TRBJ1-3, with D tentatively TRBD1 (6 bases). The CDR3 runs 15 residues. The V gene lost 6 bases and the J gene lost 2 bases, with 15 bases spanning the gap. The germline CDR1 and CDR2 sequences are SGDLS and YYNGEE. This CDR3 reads CASTLGGAAGNTIYF. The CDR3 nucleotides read TGTGCCAGCACCCTCGGGGGGGCAGCTGGAAACACCATATATTTT.

The CDR3 protein is CASSLQSGWVETQYF. CDR3 sequence (DNA): TGTGCCAGCAGTTTACAATCAGGGTGGGTAGAGACCCAGTACTTC. The chain carries TRBV28 and TRBJ2-5; a possible D gene is TRBD1 (5 bases). Germline values: CDR1 MDHEN, CDR2 SYDVKM. Trimming stripped 2 bases from V and 4 bases from J, with 14 bases between. The CDR3 runs 15 residues.

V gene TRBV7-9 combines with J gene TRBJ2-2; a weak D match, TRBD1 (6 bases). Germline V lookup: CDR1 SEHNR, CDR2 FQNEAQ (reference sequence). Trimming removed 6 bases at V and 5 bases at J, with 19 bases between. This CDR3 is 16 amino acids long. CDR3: CASRPGDTPTTGELFF. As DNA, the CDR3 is TGTGCCAGCAGACCTGGGGACACTCCTACGACCGGGGAGCTGTTTTTT. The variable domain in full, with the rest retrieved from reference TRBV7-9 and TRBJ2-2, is DTGVSQNPRHKITKRGQNVTFRCDPISEHNRLYWYRQTLGQGPEFLTYFQNEAQLEKSRLLSDRFSAERPKGSFSTLEIQRTEQGDSAMYLCASRPGDTPTTGELFFGEGSRLTVL.

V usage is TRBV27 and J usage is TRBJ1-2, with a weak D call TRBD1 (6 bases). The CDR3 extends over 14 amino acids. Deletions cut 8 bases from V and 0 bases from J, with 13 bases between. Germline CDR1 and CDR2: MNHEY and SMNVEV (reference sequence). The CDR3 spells CASRRTATNYGYTF. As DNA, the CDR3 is TGTGCCAGCCGACGGACAGCAACTAACTATGGCTACACCTTC.